The clone carrying this T cell receptor beta chain has just a few counts. The antigen remains undetermined. TCRdb passed the 5' RACE reads through MiXCR, listing each CDR3 protein once. The sample has about 130,000 distinct CDR3 sequences, over 7% seen once. This sample is part of a study of CD8 T cells in ankylosing spondylitis. Notes on the study in general: A TCR beta motif of under ten highly homologous variants appeared characteristic of ankylosing spondylitis blood.

The CDR3 loop spans 13 amino acids. Germline-derived CDR1 and CDR2 are SQVTM and ANQGSEA. This TCR was recovered from a male donor with ankylosing spondylitis or in good health (not recorded which). This rearrangement joins TRBV29-1 to TRBJ2-1; TRBD1 matches 8 bases. What was sequenced was blood, either unsorted or a sorted T cell fraction (not recorded which). CDR3 residues: CSSTGTGISEQFF. DNA for the CDR3: TGCAGTTCGACCGGGACAGGTATTTCTGAGCAGTTCTTC.